This entry lists 15 T cell receptor beta chains sequenced from one sample in a study of shared clonotypes between healthy human individuals. Produced via immunoSEQ multiplex PCR; TCRdb's table is partial and in-frame only. The sample contains hundreds of thousands of clones, approximately 95% of which appear only once. Sequencing input: naive CD4+ T cells sorted from blood. Stated subset: CD45RA+ positively selected. These receptors were taken from a woman aged 30 to 39 in good health.

This rearrangement joins TRBV28 to TRBJ2-1; 14 nucleotides match TRBD2. V gave up 11 bases and J gave up 0 bases; unmatched junction bases: 12. CDR1 is MDHEN, CDR2 SYDVKM, per germline. The CDR3 covers 18 residues. CDR3 amino acids: CAGMTQGLAGDSYNEQFF. CDR3 DNA sequence: TGTGCCGGGATGACCCAGGGACTAGCGGGAGACTCCTACAATGAGCAGTTCTTC.

The rearrangement uses TRBV5-4 and TRBJ2-2; D perhaps matches TRBD2 (5 bases). Trimming cost V 1 base and J 7 bases, with 14 bases left between them. Germline V lookup: CDR1 SGHNT, CDR2 YYREEE (reference sequence). CDR3 length: 15 residues. CDR3 residues: CASSLMTGKVGELFF. The CDR3 bases are TGTGCCAGCAGCTTGATGACCGGGAAGGTCGGGGAGCTGTTTTTT.

J is TRBJ2-7 and V is TRBV21-1. TRBV21-1 is designated a pseudogene. The CDR3 sequence is 14 residues long. The CDR3 protein is CASSKAGNSYEQYF. The CDR3 nucleotides are TGTGCCAGCAGCAAAGCAGGAAACTCCTACGAGCAGTACTTC.

V usage is TRBV6-5 and J usage is TRBJ2-2; the D is unclear. This CDR3 region has 16 residues. Germline CDR1 MNHEY, CDR2 SVGAGI. The V end lost 2 bases, the J end lost 0 bases, and 10 bases lay between the germline ends. The CDR3 region is CASSYGWRSNTGELFF. Here the CDR3 DNA reads TGTGCCAGCAGTTACGGTTGGCGTTCGAACACCGGGGAGCTGTTTTTT.

V is TRBV29-1 and J is TRBJ2-3; 8 bases fit TRBD1. The CDR3 length is 15 residues. CDR1 SQVTM and CDR2 ANQGSEA come from the germline V gene. Germline trimming cut 6 bases from V and 1 base from J; bases unmatched to any gene: 9. Here the CDR3 DNA reads TGCAGCGTCCCCGGGGCGGGACAGGGCACAGATACGCAGTATTTT. This sequence encodes CSVPGAGQGTDTQYF.

This chain links TRBV6-1 with TRBJ1-2, with D unclear. From germline, CDR1 is MNHNS and CDR2 SASEGT. CDR3 size: 12 residues. Trimming pared 4 bases from V and 5 bases from J, leaving 8 bases between. CDR3 DNA sequence: TGTGCCAGCAGTGGATTTATTTATGGCTACACCTTC. Its protein product is CASSGFIYGYTF.

This chain connects TRBV4-1 to TRBJ2-7; D call uncertain. Between the trimmed V and J ends, which lost 1 base and 7 bases, there was a span of 14 bases. This CDR3 spans 14 amino acids. Germline V gene lookup returns CDR1 MGHRA and CDR2 YSYEKL. CDR3 amino acids: CASSQVGAQNEQYF. The CDR3 DNA is TGCGCCAGCAGCCAAGTAGGAGCACAAAATGAGCAGTACTTC.

The rearrangement joins TRBV18 to TRBJ2-7, with 13 bases that match TRBD2. The CDR3 is 15 amino acids. Trimming removed 6 bases from V and 6 bases from J; junction bases left unmatched: 8. CDR1 is KGHSH, CDR2 LQKENI, per germline. The CDR3 loop reads CASSLGLAGDSEQYF. The CDR3 region has the DNA TGTGCCAGCTCCCTAGGACTAGCGGGAGATTCCGAGCAGTACTTC.

The V call is TRBV28, the J call TRBJ2-5; D may be TRBD2 (6 bases). The germline gives CDR1 MDHEN, CDR2 SYDVKM. The CDR3 extends over 12 amino acids. Trimming removed 5 bases at V and 14 bases at J, with 18 bases between. The CDR3 DNA sequence: TGTGCCAGCAGTCCCCCGACGGGACTCATTTACTTC. Residues: CASSPPTGLIYF.

The chain is built from TRBV14 and TRBJ1-1, with D possibly matching TRBD1 (6 bases). CDR1 and CDR2 (germline): SGHDN, FVKESK. The CDR3 sequence is 14 residues long. With 5 bases removed from V and 6 bases from J, the gap between germline ends came to 16 bases. CDR3 DNA: TGTGCCAGCAGCGCCCTTTTGGGGGGCGCTGAAGCTTTCTTT. Its protein is CASSALLGGAEAFF.

J is TRBJ2-1 and V is TRBV7-9; D gene unclear. V was clipped by 2 bases and J by 16 bases, with 6 bases between them. The CDR3 runs 9 residues. Germline V CDR1 and CDR2: SEHNR, FQNEAQ (reference sequence). This chain's CDR3 is CASSLLKFF. Here the CDR3 DNA reads TGTGCCAGCAGCTTACTCAAATTCTTC.

The chain recombines TRBV7-2 with TRBJ1-1; tentative D call: TRBD1 (5 bases). There are 14 residues in the CDR3. The germline V and J ends were trimmed by 8 bases and 3 bases, with 16 bases remaining between them. The germline CDR1 and CDR2 sequences are SGHTA and FQGNSA. The CDR3 sequence is CASQPQGGDTEAFF. The CDR3, as DNA: TGTGCCAGCCAGCCTCAGGGTGGAGACACTGAAGCTTTCTTT. Drawing the rest from reference TRBV7-2 and TRBJ1-1, the complete variable domain is GAGVSQSPSNKVTEKGKDVELRCDPISGHTALYWYRQSLGQGLEFLIYFQGNSAPDKSGLPSDRFSAERTGGSVSTLTIQRTQQEDSAVYLCASQPQGGDTEAFFGQGTRLTVV.

V is TRBV5-4 and J is TRBJ1-2; no definite D call. V gave up 2 bases and J gave up 3 bases, with 11 bases separating them. This CDR3 is built from 14 residues. CDR1 is SGHNT, CDR2 YYREEE, per germline (reference sequence). The CDR3 protein is CASSLVGEDYGYTF. CDR3 coding DNA: TGTGCCAGCAGCTTAGTGGGAGAAGACTATGGCTACACCTTC. Supplemented by reference TRBV5-4 and TRBJ1-2, the full variable domain reads ETGVTQSPTHLIKTRGQQVTLRCSSQSGHNTVSWYQQALGQGPQFIFQYYREEENGRGNFPPRFSGLQFPNYSSELNVNALELDDSALYLCASSLVGEDYGYTFGSGTRLTVV.

On this clone: Within the sample, other DNA sequences also encode this same CDR3. The rearrangement links TRBV7-2 to TRBJ2-7, with D perhaps matching TRBD2 (6 bases). Germline loops: CDR1 SGHTA, CDR2 FQGNSA. This CDR3 spans 18 amino acids. Between the trimmed V and J ends, which lost 2 bases and 2 bases, there was a span of 22 bases. The chain's CDR3 is CASSLSAGSPASAYEQYF. DNA of the CDR3: TGTGCCAGCAGCTTATCCGCGGGGTCCCCCGCTTCTGCCTACGAGCAGTACTTC. Variable domain in full (rest from reference TRBV7-2 and TRBJ2-7): GAGVSQSPSNKVTEKGKDVELRCDPISGHTALYWYRQSLGQGLEFLIYFQGNSAPDKSGLPSDRFSAERTGGSVSTLTIQRTQQEDSAVYLCASSLSAGSPASAYEQYFGPGTRLTVT.

The chain joins TRBV5-4 to TRBJ2-7; D may match TRBD1 or TRBD2 (7 bases each). V dropped 5 bases and J dropped 3 bases, with 12 bases sitting between them. Germline CDR1 SGHNT, CDR2 YYREEE (reference sequence). There are 13 residues in the CDR3. The CDR3 nucleotides are TGTGCCAGCAGGCCAGGGGGGGTCTACGAGCAGTACTTC. This sequence encodes CASRPGGVYEQYF.